The next 10 T cell receptor beta chains were all read from a single sample in a study of metastatic and nonmetastatic thyroid tumors. Not a single patient had been given any form of treatment at any point before undergoing thyroid surgery. MiXCR was used by TCRdb to re-call the PCR reads. Here the sample spans tens of thousands of clones, roughly 13% being singletons. Sequenced material: blood. These receptors all stem from a female donor with papillary thyroid cancer or a benign thyroid nodule (not recorded which). Some clones in this sample may be carry-over from other donors' samples.

This chain connects TRBV12-3 or TRBV12-4 to TRBJ1-1, with D tentatively TRBD1 (5 bases). Trimming stripped 3 bases from V and 6 bases from J, with 8 bases between. This CDR3 has 12 amino acids. CDR3 amino acids: CASSLGGAEAFF. The CDR3 DNA is TGTGCCAGCAGTTTGGGGGGGGCTGAAGCTTTCTTT.

The table lists this clone with many counts. The V gene is TRBV6-5, the J gene TRBJ1-5, with 7 bases lining up with TRBD1. Germline V gene sequence: CDR1 MNHEY, CDR2 SVGAGI. Unmatched junction bases numbered 8, after V lost 6 bases and J lost 3 bases. The CDR3 has 15 amino acids. In nucleotides, the CDR3 is TGTGCCAGCAGCTACCGGACAGGCTTCAATCAGCCCCAGCATTTT. As protein: CASSYRTGFNQPQHF.

In this sample, this clone turned up many times. This chain joins TRBV10-1 and TRBJ1-1; unclear D gene. CDR3 length: 17 residues. CDR1 and CDR2 from the germline V gene are WNHNN and SYGVQD (reference sequence). V shed 0 bases and J shed 5 bases, with 19 bases lying between them. The chain's CDR3 is CASSESTGSTAVTEAFF. The CDR3 DNA sequence: TGCGCCAGCAGTGAGTCGACGGGCTCTACTGCGGTTACTGAAGCTTTCTTT.

This clone was counted ten times or more. V is TRBV15 and J is TRBJ2-1; D is uncertain. The V and J ends lost 3 bases and 7 bases respectively, with 13 bases between them. This CDR3 spans 14 amino acids. Germline-derived CDR1 and CDR2 are LNHNV and YYDKDF (reference sequence). The chain's CDR3 is CATSSGGVNNEQFF. The CDR3 region has the DNA TGTGCCACCAGCAGCGGCGGAGTTAATAATGAGCAGTTCTTC.

This clone was recorded at least ten times. The chain carries TRBV30 and TRBJ1-5; 8 bases line up with TRBD1. Per the germline V gene, CDR1 is GTSNPN and CDR2 is SVGIG (reference sequence). The CDR3 is 18 amino acids. J lost 1 base, V lost 0 bases, and 11 bases had no gene match. In nucleotides, the CDR3 is TGTGCCTGGAGTGTACGGGGAAGGCAGGGGGCGAGCAATCAGCCCCAGCATTTT. This translates into CAWSVRGRQGASNQPQHF.

This clone was recorded at least ten times. This rearrangement joins TRBV5-6 to TRBJ1-5; TRBD1 agrees at 8 bases. The ends lost 5 bases at V and 8 bases at J; junction bases unmatched: 9. This CDR3 has 14 amino acids. CDR1 and CDR2 (germline): SGHDT, YYEEEE. In nucleotides, the CDR3 is TGTGCCAGCAGTTCGGACAGGGCCTTGGAGCCCCAGCATTTT. This gives the protein CASSSDRALEPQHF.

With regard to this clone: One base away lies a much larger clone, so this may be a sequencing read error. This rearrangement joins TRBV30 to TRBJ2-7; 10 positions match TRBD1. CDR3 length equals 15 residues. Germline CDR1 GTSNPN, CDR2 SVGIG (reference sequence). The ends lost 4 bases at V and 3 bases at J; junction bases unmatched: 9. The DNA of the CDR3 is TGTGCCTGGATCCATCGGGACAGGGGAATCTACGAGCAGTACTTC. Translated: CAWIHRDRGIYEQYF.

This clone was seen many times. V gene TRBV2 combines with J gene TRBJ2-7; 10 bases align to TRBD2. The trim removed 6 bases at V and 2 bases at J, leaving 10 bases unmatched. Germline V gene data show CDR1 as SNHLY and CDR2 as FYNNEI. This CDR3 region has 16 residues. This CDR3 reads CASSAPGLAYTYEQYF. CDR3 DNA: TGTGCCAGCAGCGCCCCGGGACTAGCGTACACCTACGAGCAGTACTTC.

This clone was counted a single time. A much larger clone differs from this one at a single base, so this may be a read error. This chain connects TRBV5-1 to TRBJ2-5, with D possibly TRBD2 on 6 matching bases. Per the germline V gene, CDR1 is SGHRS and CDR2 is YFSETQ. V was shortened by 0 bases and J by 2 bases, with 14 bases between the two germline ends. The CDR3 covers 16 residues. The CDR3 is CASSLGAAGGQETQYF. In DNA form, the CDR3 reads TGCGCCAGCAGCTTGGGGGCAGCGGGTGGGCAAGAGACCCAGTACTTC. Using reference TRBV5-1 and TRBJ2-5 for the parts outside the CDR3, the full variable domain is KAGVTQTPRYLIKTRGQQVTLSCSPISGHRSVSWYQQTPGQGLQFLFEYFSETQRNKGNFPGRFSGRQFSNSRSEMNVSTLELGDSALYLCASSLGAAGGQETQYFGPGTRLLVL.

This clone was detected many times. This chain links TRBV6-1 with TRBJ2-1; no definite D call. CDR3 length: 15 residues. From germline, CDR1 is MNHNS and CDR2 SASEGT. V was shortened by 11 bases and J by 2 bases, with 19 bases between the two germline ends. DNA for the CDR3: TGTGCCTCCAGTGGGGTAGGCCGTCCCTACAATGAGCAGTTCTTC. As protein: CASSGVGRPYNEQFF.